This is a list of T cell receptor beta chains from one sample in a study of cytomegalovirus exposure and HLA in healthy donors. The protocol was immunoSEQ multiplex PCR, while the TCRdb copy is restricted to in-frame clones and leaves out a portion. The repertoire has around 200,000 clones, roughly 80% of them found once; the top ten carry 2.5% to 3%. What was sequenced was PBMCs. The receptor source for this set is a woman between 40 and 50 years old in good health and CMV-seronegative. Both conserved end residues are part of each CDR3. Each record gives: CDR3 length, J gene, clone size, D gene, V gene, CDR3 DNA, CDR3 protein. A D gene is named only where the DNA matches it firmly. Clone size is given for some rows only: seen once, a few or many times, or a class if the clone is expanded.

14 TRBJ2-3 - - TRBV10-2 TGCGCCAGCAACTGGCGGGCGGCCACAGATACGCAGTATTTT CASNWRAATDTQYF
17 TRBJ2-1 - TRBD2 TRBV18 TGTGCCAGCTCACCACCGGCGGCGGGAGGGTTCAACAATGAGCAGTTCTTC CASSPPAAGGFNNEQFF
12 TRBJ1-5 few - TRBV2 TGTGCCAGCAGTTCGTTAGATCAGCCCCAGCATTTT CASSSLDQPQHF
15 TRBJ1-5 few TRBD1 TRBV2 TGTGCCAGCAGCGAGACAGGGGCCTTCTCCCAGCCCCAGCATTTT CASSETGAFSQPQHF
18 TRBJ2-1 - TRBD2 TRBV29-1 TGCAGCGTCAGTGGGACCTCAGGACTAGCGGGAGGTCGGAATGAGCAGTTCTTC CSVSGTSGLAGGRNEQFF
17 TRBJ1-1 - - TRBV28 TGTGCCAGCAGTTTATCCCTCACAGGGTACATACACACTGAAGCTTTCTTT CASSLSLTGYIHTEAFF
14 TRBJ2-4 - TRBD2 TRBV5-4 TGTGCCAGCAGCTTGGAGACCTCACGGGGGGGCCTGTACTTC CASSLETSRGGLYF
13 TRBJ1-1 - - TRBV9 TGTGCCAGCAGCTTAGGGGGGGGAACTGAAGCTTTCTTT CASSLGGGTEAFF
13 TRBJ2-1 - TRBD2 TRBV29-1 TGCAGTGGAGGGAGGGTAGCCTACAATGAGCAGTTCTTC CSGGRVAYNEQFF
16 TRBJ2-5 - TRBD2 TRBV18 TGTGCCAGCTCACCATTCCCTGCTAGCGGCCAAGAGACCCAGTACTTC CASSPFPASGQETQYF
13 TRBJ2-7 - - TRBV19 TGTGCCAGTAGTACCGACAGTTCCTACGAGCAGTACTTC CASSTDSSYEQYF
16 TRBJ2-1 - TRBD2 TRBV7-3 TGTGCCAGCAGCCCTCTAGCGGGAGTCGGTCTCAATGAGCAGTTCTTC CASSPLAGVGLNEQFF
16 TRBJ2-7 - TRBD1 TRBV9 TGTGCCAGCAGCCTCGCGACGGGGACAGGGATCCTCGAGCAGTACTTC CASSLATGTGILEQYF
18 TRBJ1-1 - TRBD1 TRBV25-1 TGCGCCAGCAGTGGAAAGGAGTGGACAGGGGGCCTGAACACTGAAGCTTTCTTT CASSGKEWTGGLNTEAFF
16 TRBJ2-1 - TRBD2 TRBV19 TGTGCCAGTATCCCCCAAGCGGGAGCCTCTGTCGTTGAGCAGTTCTTC CASIPQAGASVVEQFF
13 TRBJ2-7 - - TRBV28 TGTGCCAGCAGTCTTGAGGGAAGGGACGAGCAGTACTTC CASSLEGRDEQYF
14 TRBJ2-3 - - TRBV2 TGTGCCAGGAAGGGGAGCAGGGGAACAGATACGCAGTATTTT CARKGSRGTDTQYF
11 TRBJ2-7 - - TRBV2 TGTGCCAGCAGTGCTGAGTACGAGCAGTACTTC CASSAEYEQYF
16 TRBJ1-2 few TRBD1 TRBV7-9 TGTGCCAGCAGCTCAGAAACCGGGACAGGGAGGCGTGGCTACACCTTC CASSSETGTGRRGYTF
16 TRBJ1-2 few TRBD1 TRBV19 TGTGCCAGTAGTATCGGACAGGGCCTACAAAACTATGGCTACACCTTC CASSIGQGLQNYGYTF
16 TRBJ1-5 - - TRBV28 TGTGCCGAAGGGGCGGGCGGCGGGAGAGGGAATCAGCCCCAGCATTTT CAEGAGGGRGNQPQHF
12 TRBJ2-7 few - TRBV19 TGTGCCAGTAAGGATCGAGGCTACGAGCAGTACTTC CASKDRGYEQYF
16 TRBJ1-4 - - TRBV30 TGTGCCTGGAGTGGCGAGGTGGGGGCGACTAATGAAAAACTGTTTTTT CAWSGEVGATNEKLFF
16 TRBJ2-7 few - TRBV4-1 TGCGCCAGCAGCCAAGATCCGCAGGGGAAGTCCTACGAGCAGTACTTC CASSQDPQGKSYEQYF
13 TRBJ2-7 - TRBD1 TRBV30 TGTGCCTGGACTAAGGACAGGGGCCACGAGCAGTACTTC CAWTKDRGHEQYF
17 TRBJ2-2 - - TRBV5-1 TGCGCCAGCAGCTTTTCTGGACTTCTCGCGAACACCGGGGAGCTGTTTTTT CASSFSGLLANTGELFF
15 TRBJ2-7 - TRBD1 TRBV7-9 TGTGCCAGCAGCACTGGACAGGGGGCGTTGAGTGAGCAGTACTTC CASSTGQGALSEQYF
15 TRBJ1-1 - - TRBV6-1 TGTGCCAGCAGGCGGGTCGCAGGGGAGCGGACTGAAGCTTTCTTT CASRRVAGERTEAFF
17 TRBJ1-1 - TRBD1 TRBV6-1 TGTGCCAGCAGTGACCATCCGACAGGGGATATGAACACTGAAGCTTTCTTT CASSDHPTGDMNTEAFF
15 TRBJ2-7 few TRBD2 TRBV6-6 TGTGCCAGCAGTTACAGACTAGCGGGATTCTACGAGCAGTACTTC CASSYRLAGFYEQYF
12 TRBJ2-7 - - TRBV30 TGTGCCTGGAGTAGGGGGTACTACGAGCAGTACTTC CAWSRGYYEQYF
13 TRBJ1-2 - TRBD1 TRBV29-1 TGCAGCGTTAACTGGGACAGGGACTATGGCTACACCTTC CSVNWDRDYGYTF
14 TRBJ2-7 - - TRBV18 TGTGCCAGCTCACAGCGCCAGGGTCCCTACGAGCAGTACTTC CASSQRQGPYEQYF
13 TRBJ1-5 once - TRBV19 TGTGCCAGTAGCCTCAGGTCCAATCAGCCCCAGCATTTT CASSLRSNQPQHF
13 TRBJ1-5 - - TRBV19 TGTGCCTCCCGGGGGACCGAGAACCAGCCCCAGCATTTT CASRGTENQPQHF
13 TRBJ1-2 - - TRBV28 TGTGCCAGCAGCCTAACAGGGTACTATGGCTACACCTTC CASSLTGYYGYTF
15 TRBJ2-1 few TRBD2 TRBV19 TGTGCCAGTAGTATTTCTAGCGGGGGGAACAATGAGCAGTTCTTC CASSISSGGNNEQFF
15 TRBJ1-1 few - TRBV5-1 TGCGCCAGCAGCTTGATCTCGACAGGGAACACTGAAGCTTTCTTT CASSLISTGNTEAFF
17 TRBJ2-5 - TRBD2 TRBV14 TGTGCCAGCAGCCAAGATGGGTCTAGCGGGATCAAAGAGACCCAGTACTTC CASSQDGSSGIKETQYF
15 TRBJ2-3 - TRBD2 TRBV9 TGTGCCAGCGGTGGGACTAGCGGGAGCACAGATACGCAGTATTTT CASGGTSGSTDTQYF
12 TRBJ2-7 - - TRBV5-5 TGTGCCAGCAGCTTGACCGGTTACGAGCAGTACTTC CASSLTGYEQYF
18 TRBJ1-2 - TRBD1 TRBV15 TGTGCCACCAGCAGAGTAGGTTGGGGACAGGGGACTAACTATGGCTACACCTTC CATSRVGWGQGTNYGYTF
15 TRBJ2-3 - - TRBV27 TGTGCCAGCAGCTTGAATCCGGGTCTCACAGATACGCAGTATTTT CASSLNPGLTDTQYF
12 TRBJ2-3 - - TRBV5-1 TGCGCCAGCAGCTCGTTCACAGATACGCAGTATTTT CASSSFTDTQYF
17 TRBJ2-1 - - TRBV7-9 TGTGCCAGCAGCCTCCAATTCGCGCGACTCTCCTACAATGAGCAGTTCTTC CASSLQFARLSYNEQFF
18 TRBJ2-7 - TRBD2 TRBV9 TGTGCCAGCAGCGTGGGGACTAGCGGGAGTGCGCTTAGCTACGAGCAGTACTTC CASSVGTSGSALSYEQYF
14 TRBJ1-2 - - TRBV7-9 TGTGCCAGCAGAGCGCAGACGGGAGGGGATGGCTACACCTTC CASRAQTGGDGYTF
14 TRBJ2-4 - - TRBV5-1 TGCGCCAGCAGCTTTGCAGGGTACGAAAACATTCAGTACTTC CASSFAGYENIQYF
15 TRBJ2-2 - - TRBV5-1 TGCGCCAGCAGCTTGGTCATCGGGAACACCGGGGAGCTGTTTTTT CASSLVIGNTGELFF
14 TRBJ2-7 - TRBD1 TRBV2 TGTGCCAGCAGTGCCGCAACCGGACAGGTTGGCCCGTACTTC CASSAATGQVGPYF
14 TRBJ2-5 - TRBD1 TRBV5-1 TGCGCCAGCAGCCCGGGACAGGGGTTGGAGACCCAGTACTTC CASSPGQGLETQYF
15 TRBJ2-3 - - TRBV4-2 TGTGCCAGCAGCCTCCAAAGGGAGCGGACAGATACGCAGTATTTT CASSLQRERTDTQYF
14 TRBJ1-5 - - TRBV5-6 TGTGCCAGCAGCTTAAGGGTAGGAGGTCAGCCCCAGCATTTT CASSLRVGGQPQHF
14 TRBJ2-3 - TRBD2 TRBV2 TGTGCCAGCAAGGAGCGGGAGGACACAGATACGCAGTATTTT CASKEREDTDTQYF
13 TRBJ1-1 - - TRBV25-1 TGTGCCAGCAGAGACAAGCGGTCCACGGGAGCTTTCTTT CASRDKRSTGAFF
14 TRBJ1-2 - TRBD1 TRBV10-1 TGCGCCAGCAGTGAGTCGGGACAGAACTATGGCTACACCTTC CASSESGQNYGYTF
14 TRBJ1-1 - TRBD1 TRBV9 TGTGCCAGCAGCTGGACAGGGGGCATTGCTGAAGCTTTCTTT CASSWTGGIAEAFF
17 TRBJ2-7 - TRBD1 TRBV19 TGTGCCAGTAGTATAGGTTTTCTACAGGGGCATTGGAACGAGCAGTACTTC CASSIGFLQGHWNEQYF